The rows below give T cell receptor beta chains drawn from one sample of a study of shared T cell receptors in the human thymus. Sequenced by immunoSEQ multiplex PCR; TCRdb stores in-frame clones only, minus some. This sample has roughly 660,000 clones, with approximately 88% found just once. These same data were also listed under a study on human thymus T cells.

Sequenced input: thymocytes. These TCRs come from a boy under two years old with a congenital heart defect. Both conserved end residues are part of each CDR3. D genes are given only for firm matches. The size entry is marked missing in some rows and otherwise reads once, few, many or a size class.

TRBJ2-7 . TRBV10-1 14 . CASLIAATSYEQYF TGCGCCAGCCTAATAGCGGCTACCTCCTACGAGCAGTACTTC
TRBJ1-4 . TRBV5-1 16 . CASSTGTPATNEKLFF TGCGCCAGCAGCACCGGGACACCCGCAACTAATGAAAAACTGTTTTTT
TRBJ1-2 . TRBV7-9 16 TRBD1 CASSWDRDRRHYGYTF TGTGCCAGCAGCTGGGACCGGGACAGGCGCCACTATGGCTACACCTTC
TRBJ2-7 . TRBV10-3 13 . CAISPGHLYEQYF TGTGCCATCAGCCCGGGACACCTATACGAGCAGTACTTC
TRBJ1-5 once TRBV9 14 . CASSSGGAGQPQHF TGTGCCAGCAGCTCGGGAGGGGCAGGCCAGCCCCAGCATTTT
TRBJ2-2 few TRBV5-5 14 . CASTDRSFTGELFF TGTGCCAGCACCGACAGGTCCTTCACCGGGGAGCTGTTTTTT
TRBJ1-2 . TRBV5-4 18 . CASSFLPSGDTKNYGYTF TGTGCCAGCAGCTTCCTCCCCAGCGGAGATACAAAAAACTATGGCTACACCTTC
TRBJ2-5 once TRBV6-1 10 . CATRGETQYF TGTGCCACCCGGGGGGAGACCCAGTACTTC
TRBJ2-3 . TRBV7-2 16 TRBD1 CASSLAARGRPDTQYF TGTGCCAGCAGCTTAGCTGCCAGGGGGCGACCAGATACGCAGTATTTT
TRBJ2-2 . TRBV4-3 17 TRBD2 CASSQDLSGRGTGELFF TGCGCCAGCAGCCAAGATCTTAGCGGGAGGGGGACCGGGGAGCTGTTTTTT
TRBJ1-2 . TRBV7-4 14 TRBD1 CASSLGQGPYGYTF TGTGCCAGCAGCCTAGGACAGGGGCCCTATGGCTACACCTTC
TRBJ2-3 . TRBV10-3 16 TRBD2 CAISDPGGLSTDTQYF TGTGCCATCAGTGACCCGGGGGGACTGAGCACAGATACGCAGTATTTT
TRBJ2-1 . TRBV6-1 17 . CASSESRVEPPTNEQFF TGTGCCAGCAGTGAAAGCAGGGTGGAGCCCCCCACCAATGAGCAGTTCTTC
TRBJ1-4 . TRBV27 15 . CASSETGGTNEKLFF TGTGCCAGTTCCGAAACGGGAGGCACTAATGAAAAACTGTTTTTT
TRBJ2-2 . TRBV5-4 15 TRBD1 CASSWDRGLTGELFF TGTGCCAGCAGCTGGGACAGGGGGCTAACCGGGGAGCTGTTTTTT
TRBJ1-2 . TRBV4-1 14 TRBD1 CASSPPDRADGYTF TGCGCCAGCAGCCCCCCAGACAGGGCGGATGGCTACACCTTC
TRBJ1-2 once TRBV7-9 13 . CASDTRFHYGYTF TGTGCCAGCGACACAAGGTTTCACTATGGCTACACCTTC
TRBJ1-2 . TRBV15 17 . CATRRDPGGRANYGYTF TGTGCCACCAGAAGAGATCCGGGAGGGAGGGCTAACTATGGCTACACCTTC
TRBJ2-7 . TRBV5-6 15 TRBD2 CASSPGGQSNNEQYF TGTGCCAGCAGTCCGGGGGGGCAGTCCAACAACGAGCAGTACTTC
TRBJ2-7 . TRBV21-1 14 . CATCSLAGGCEQYF TGTGCCACCTGCTCACTAGCGGGAGGGTGCGAGCAGTACTTC
TRBJ2-5 . TRBV6-5 14 TRBD1 CASTGQGVQETQYF TGTGCCAGCACGGGACAGGGTGTTCAAGAGACCCAGTACTTC
TRBJ1-2 . TRBV7-9 18 TRBD1 CASSLAGTGAHLSYGYTF TGTGCCAGCAGCTTAGCGGGGACAGGGGCCCACTTGAGCTATGGCTACACCTTC
TRBJ2-5 . TRBV7-9 12 . CASSLPEGTQYF TGTGCCAGCAGCTTACCGGAGGGGACCCAGTACTTC
TRBJ1-3 . TRBV30 14 TRBD1 CAWSQGASGNTIYF TGTGCCTGGAGCCAGGGGGCCTCTGGAAACACCATATATTTT
TRBJ2-7 . TRBV27 17 TRBD2 CASTPPGLAVHSYEQYF TGTGCCAGCACTCCTCCGGGACTAGCGGTCCACTCCTACGAGCAGTACTTC
TRBJ1-5 . TRBV5-6 14 . CASSSTGRGQPQHF TGTGCCAGCAGCTCCACAGGGAGGGGACAGCCCCAGCATTTT
TRBJ1-2 . TRBV4-1 15 . CASSQDAQSNYGYTF TGCGCCAGCAGCCAAGACGCCCAGTCCAACTATGGCTACACCTTC
TRBJ2-7 . TRBV5-6 16 TRBD2 CASSFQRGAKPGEQYF TGTGCCAGCAGCTTCCAGCGGGGTGCAAAGCCGGGGGAGCAGTACTTC
TRBJ2-5 once TRBV7-9 16 . CASSRRGKAGQETQYF TGTGCCAGCAGCCGGAGAGGAAAGGCGGGCCAAGAGACCCAGTACTTC
TRBJ2-3 . TRBV27 15 TRBD2 CASRSTSGRADTQYF TGTGCCAGCAGATCGACTAGCGGGAGGGCCGATACGCAGTATTTT
TRBJ2-1 . TRBV19 16 TRBD1 CASTSTDRAHYNEQFF TGTGCCAGTACCTCCACCGACAGGGCTCACTACAATGAGCAGTTCTTC
TRBJ2-5 . TRBV29-1 15 . CSVEGTTKDSETQYF TGCAGCGTTGAAGGGACCACAAAGGACTCGGAGACCCAGTACTTC
TRBJ1-4 . TRBV25-1 14 . CASQRRGLLEKLLF TGTGCCAGCCAGCGCAGGGGATTACTTGAAAAACTGTTGTTT
TRBJ1-4 . TRBV19 15 TRBD1 CASSGDRSFNEKLFF TGTGCCAGTAGTGGGGACAGGTCCTTTAATGAAAAACTGTTTTTT
TRBJ2-1 . TRBV4-3 17 TRBD2 CASSRLKLAGIGDEQFF TGCGCCAGCAGCCGACTTAAACTAGCGGGAATTGGGGATGAGCAGTTCTTC
TRBJ2-7 . TRBV27 13 . CASSPDPPEEQYF TGTGCCAGCAGCCCCGACCCGCCGGAGGAGCAGTACTTC
TRBJ2-6 . TRBV28 15 TRBD1 CASSPDRDGANVLTF TGTGCCAGCAGTCCTGACAGGGATGGGGCCAACGTCCTGACTTTC
TRBJ2-7 few TRBV5-4 16 TRBD2 CASSSGLAGGYYEQYF TGTGCCAGCAGCTCCGGACTAGCGGGAGGGTACTACGAGCAGTACTTC
TRBJ2-7 . TRBV10-3 17 TRBD2 CAISESTGLANDYEQYF TGTGCCATCAGTGAGTCGACGGGACTAGCAAATGACTACGAGCAGTACTTC
TRBJ2-1 . TRBV4-1 11 . CASTQNNEQFF TGCGCCAGCACACAAAACAATGAGCAGTTCTTC
TRBJ2-3 . TRBV4-2 14 . CASSQGQLGDTQYF TGTGCCAGCAGCCAAGGACAGCTAGGGGATACGCAGTATTTT
TRBJ2-2 . TRBV5-8 18 TRBD2 CASSPELLAGANTGELFF TGTGCCAGCAGCCCGGAGCTCCTAGCGGGAGCGAACACCGGGGAGCTGTTTTTT
TRBJ2-2 few TRBV14 17 . CASSQVFGTPNTGELFF TGTGCCAGCAGCCAAGTGTTCGGGACTCCTAACACCGGGGAGCTGTTTTTT
TRBJ2-7 . TRBV4-1 16 TRBD1 CASSQDRTGTGGEQYF TGCGCCAGCAGCCAAGATAGGACAGGGACTGGGGGCGAGCAGTACTTC
TRBJ2-3 . TRBV28 17 TRBD2 CASSFQGLAGVWDTQYF TGTGCCAGCAGTTTTCAAGGACTAGCGGGAGTTTGGGATACGCAGTATTTT
TRBJ2-2 . TRBV4-1 14 TRBD2 CASSQHREGGELFF TGCGCCAGCAGCCAGCATCGGGAGGGCGGGGAGCTGTTTTTT
TRBJ2-1 . TRBV5-6 16 . CASSFRGSSSYNEQFF TGTGCCAGCAGCTTTAGGGGATCGAGCTCCTACAATGAGCAGTTCTTC
TRBJ1-3 few TRBV28 18 . CASSTPARDTHSGNTIYF TGTGCCAGCAGTACACCAGCCCGGGACACACACTCTGGAAACACCATATATTTT
TRBJ1-4 . TRBV7-9 18 . CASSFSPDRSNLLEKLFF TGTGCCAGCAGCTTTTCGCCGGACAGATCGAACCTTTTGGAAAAACTGTTTTTT
TRBJ2-7 . TRBV18 14 TRBD1 CASSPSDRDYEQYF TGTGCCAGCTCACCTTCAGACAGGGATTACGAGCAGTACTTC
TRBJ2-7 . TRBV30 17 TRBD2 CAWTRGKGLSTYREQYF TGTGCCTGGACCCGTGGTAAGGGACTAAGCACCTACAGGGAGCAGTACTTC
TRBJ2-1 . TRBV5-4 14 . CASSGWGHYNEQFF TGTGCCAGCAGCGGATGGGGACACTACAATGAGCAGTTCTTC
TRBJ2-7 . TRBV5-1 15 TRBD2 CASSLAGSGIYEQYF TGCGCCAGCAGCTTGGCTGGTAGCGGGATCTACGAGCAGTACTTC